This TCR beta chain is drawn from a study of tumor-infiltrating lymphocytes in primary liver carcinoma. A primer in the constant region served to generate TCR beta cDNA from roughly 450 ng of total RNA. Investigators got TCR beta libraries out of three nested multiplex PCR rounds, done with slightly modified ARM-PCR. The two initial PCR rounds, ten to eleven cycles each, used TRBV1-TRBV30 forward and C-beta reverse primers. One entry per CDR3 protein results from TCRdb running MiXCR on the multiplex PCR reads. The sample includes a few hundred thousand distinct CDR3 sequences, 58% of them seen just once. On this clonotype itself: A single base separates this from a much larger clone, so it may be a read error.

Germline DNA was also extracted, with blood RNA taken from unsorted whole blood. Four milliliters of peripheral blood were gathered ahead of the operation. This CDR3 has 14 amino acids. This sequence joins TRBV12-3 or TRBV12-4 and TRBJ1-1; D uncertain. The sequence was obtained from a woman under 40 with primary liver carcinoma and hepatitis B virus infection. The material sequenced was peripheral blood. CDR3 coding DNA: TGTGCCAGCAGTTTGGGGAGATGGAGCACTGAAGCTATCTTT. It is translated as CASSLGRWSTEAIF.